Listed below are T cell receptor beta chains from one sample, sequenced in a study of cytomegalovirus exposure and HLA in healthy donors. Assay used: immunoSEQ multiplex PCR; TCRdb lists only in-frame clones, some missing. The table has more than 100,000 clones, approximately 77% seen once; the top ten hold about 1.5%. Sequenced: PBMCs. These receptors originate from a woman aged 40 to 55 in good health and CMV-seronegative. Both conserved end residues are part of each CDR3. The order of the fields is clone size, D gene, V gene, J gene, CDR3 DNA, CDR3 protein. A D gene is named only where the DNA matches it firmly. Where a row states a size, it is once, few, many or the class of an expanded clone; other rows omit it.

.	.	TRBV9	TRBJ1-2	TGTGCCAGCAGCCCCTCCCCGGGTGGCTACACCTTC	CASSPSPGGYTF
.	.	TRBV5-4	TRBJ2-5	TGTGCCAGCAGCCGACCGGACTTACAGGAGACCCAGTACTTC	CASSRPDLQETQYF
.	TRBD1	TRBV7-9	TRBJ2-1	TGTGCCAGCAGCCTCTGGACAGGGGACTACAATGAGCAGTTCTTC	CASSLWTGDYNEQFF
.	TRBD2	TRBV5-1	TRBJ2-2	TGCGCCAGCAGTCCCCGCGGGGGGACCCCAGGCGGGGAGCTGTTTTTT	CASSPRGGTPGGELFF
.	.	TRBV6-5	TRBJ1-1	TGTGCCAGCAGTCGGCAGGATACAAGGAACACTGAAGCTTTCTTT	CASSRQDTRNTEAFF
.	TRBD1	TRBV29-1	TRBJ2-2	TGCAGCGTTGACAGGGGGCTGAACACCGGGGAGCTGTTTTTT	CSVDRGLNTGELFF
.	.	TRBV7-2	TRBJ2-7	TGTGCCAGCAGCTCCGCCTTCTACGGTCGCTACGAGCAGTACTTC	CASSSAFYGRYEQYF
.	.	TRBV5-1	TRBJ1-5	TGCGCCAGCAGCTTGGGGGACATCAATCAGCCCCAGCATTTT	CASSLGDINQPQHF
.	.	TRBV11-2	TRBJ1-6	TGTGCCAGCAGCTTACCGGTCCCCAATTCACCCCTCCACTTT	CASSLPVPNSPLHF
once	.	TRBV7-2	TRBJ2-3	TGTGCCAGCAGCTTAGCGTCCGCGGGAGATACGCAGTATTTT	CASSLASAGDTQYF
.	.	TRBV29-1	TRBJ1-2	TGCAGCGTTGAAGTAACCCCCGGGACACTTGGCTACACCTTC	CSVEVTPGTLGYTF
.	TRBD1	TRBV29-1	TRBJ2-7	TGCAGCGTTGAAGATGTTGTAAAGGGGGCTTACGAGCAGTACTTC	CSVEDVVKGAYEQYF
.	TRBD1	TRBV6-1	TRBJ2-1	TGTGCCAGCAGTGAATCGGACAGGGGGCGATTCAATGAGCAGTTCTTC	CASSESDRGRFNEQFF
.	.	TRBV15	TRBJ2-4	TGTGCCACCAGCTCTAACTTAGAAAACATTCAGTACTTC	CATSSNLENIQYF
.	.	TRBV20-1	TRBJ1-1	TGCAGTGCTAGAGGAGTTGAAGCTTTCTTT	CSARGVEAFF
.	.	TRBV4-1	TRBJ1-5	TGCGCCAGCAGCCAAGAAGGCGGAGCGGGCAATCAGCCCCAGCATTTT	CASSQEGGAGNQPQHF
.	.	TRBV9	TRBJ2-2	TGTGCCAGCAGCGCCATGGGCTATACGAACACCGGGGAGCTGTTTTTT	CASSAMGYTNTGELFF
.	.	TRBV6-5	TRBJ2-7	TGTGCCAGCAGCGGGGGGCTTACTCCCTACGAGCAGTACTTC	CASSGGLTPYEQYF